Below are 32 T cell receptor beta chains sequenced from a single sample in a study of T-cell reconstitution after alpha-beta-depleted transplantation in children. Construction of the TCRbeta library involved unique molecular identifiers. In TCRdb, the PCR reads were re-called with MiXCR into one record per CDR3 protein. The sample carries some 390,000 distinct CDR3 sequences, over 20% recorded once. Specimen: PBMCs from the stem cell graft donor, collected from the stem cell graft. Receptor source: a human donor who donated a stem cell graft to a child with acute myeloid leukemia.

This clonotype was recorded a few times. This chain uses TRBV9 with TRBJ2-7, with no clear D. Between the trimmed V and J ends, which lost 0 bases and 5 bases, there was a span of 9 bases. This CDR3 is built from 13 residues. Germline CDR1 is SGDLS and CDR2 is YYNGEE. The CDR3: CASSVGGGNEQYF. DNA of the CDR3: TGTGCCAGCAGCGTAGGGGGTGGAAACGAGCAGTACTTC.

This clonotype was seen at least ten times. The CDR3 loop is CASSLNVMGYTF. The CDR3 DNA sequence: TGTGCCAGCAGCTTAAATGTGATGGGCTACACCTTC. The chain has TRBV5-5 and TRBJ1-2; no clear D gene. Germline V gene sequence: CDR1 SGHKS, CDR2 YYEKEE (reference sequence). Deletions cut 2 bases from V and 8 bases from J, with 10 bases between. CDR3 length: 12 amino acids.

J is TRBJ1-1 and V is TRBV6-1; perhaps TRBD1 as D (6 bases). CDR1 and CDR2 from the germline V gene are MNHNS and SASEGT. The CDR3 is 14 residues long. V lost 6 bases, J lost 5 bases, and 16 bases lay in between. CDR3 region: CASRDTMTGTEAFF. In DNA form, the CDR3 reads TGTGCCAGCAGGGACACTATGACAGGAACTGAAGCTTTCTTT.

This clonotype was counted between two and nine times. The chain employs TRBV20-1 and TRBJ2-3, with D perhaps matching TRBD1 or TRBD2 (5 bases each). The V gene's germline CDR1 is DFQATT and CDR2 SNEGSKA (reference sequence). V lost 5 bases, J lost 0 bases, and 15 bases lay in between. The CDR3 sequence is 15 residues long. CDR3 sequence: CSAPWDLTSTDTQYF. The DNA of the CDR3 is TGCAGTGCTCCCTGGGACCTGACTAGCACAGATACGCAGTATTTT.

In this sample, this clonotype turned up a few times. The chain is built from TRBV6-1 and TRBJ2-6; unclear D gene. V was cut by 7 bases and J by 0 bases, with 13 bases left in between. This CDR3 region has 16 residues. CDR1 and CDR2 from the germline V gene are MNHNS and SASEGT. The CDR3: CASNDLGISGANVLTF. In DNA form, the CDR3 reads TGTGCCAGCAACGATCTAGGAATCTCTGGGGCCAACGTCCTGACTTTC.

V is TRBV12-3 or TRBV12-4 and J is TRBJ1-1; D gene ambiguous. This CDR3 contains 14 residues. Deletions cut 7 bases from V and 3 bases from J, with 15 bases between. The CDR3 region is CASMKVSWDTEAFF. The CDR3 DNA reads TGTGCCAGCATGAAGGTGAGCTGGGACACTGAAGCTTTCTTT.

This clonotype was observed a handful of times. The chain has TRBV24-1 and TRBJ2-7, with 8 bases fitting TRBD1. J was trimmed by 3 bases and V by 5 bases; bases with no gene match: 8. The germline CDR1 and CDR2 sequences are KGHDR and SFDVKD. The CDR3 spans 15 residues. This CDR3 is CATSAAGTGRYEQYF. The CDR3 DNA reads TGTGCCACCAGTGCCGCCGGGACAGGACGCTACGAGCAGTACTTC.

This clonotype has more than one count but fewer than ten. The gene calls are TRBV5-1 and TRBJ2-7; D possibly matches TRBD1 or TRBD2 (5 bases each). The CDR3 length is 14 residues. Germline V CDR1 and CDR2: SGHRS, YFSETQ. V lost 4 bases and J 3 bases, leaving 14 bases between the germline ends. CDR3 in amino acids: CASSTSGTLYEQYF. The CDR3 DNA reads as TGCGCCAGCAGCACCTCCGGGACCCTCTACGAGCAGTACTTC.

This clonotype came up a few times. The V gene is TRBV12-3 or TRBV12-4, the J gene TRBJ1-3; D not certain. The CDR3 loop spans 16 amino acids. V gave up 6 bases and J gave up 0 bases, with 15 bases separating them. The CDR3 spells CASSPSAVTSGNTIYF. The CDR3 region has the DNA TGTGCCAGCAGCCCCTCGGCGGTAACCTCTGGAAACACCATATATTTT.

This clonotype was counted a few times. V is TRBV7-2 and J is TRBJ2-5, with unresolved D. CDR1 and CDR2 (germline): SGHTA, FQGNSA. This CDR3 contains 13 residues. Trimming pared 1 base from V and 5 bases from J, leaving 8 bases between. CDR3 DNA: TGTGCCAGCAGCTTAGTTTCGTATGAGACCCAGTACTTC. It yields the protein CASSLVSYETQYF.

This clonotype has more than one count but fewer than ten. The rearrangement joins TRBV12-3 or TRBV12-4 to TRBJ2-1; possibly TRBD2 for D (6 bases). The V end was cut by 6 bases, the J end by 2 bases, with 14 bases between. This CDR3 is built from 15 residues. CDR3 sequence: CASSPGRSTYNEQFF. CDR3 nucleotides: TGTGCCAGCAGCCCAGGGAGGTCGACCTACAATGAGCAGTTCTTC.

The rearrangement uses TRBV10-3 and TRBJ2-7; TRBD2 might be the D (6 bases). Trimming removed 4 bases from V and 2 bases from J, with 9 bases in between. This CDR3 spans 13 amino acids. The germline CDR1 and CDR2 sequences are ENHRY and SYGVKD. The CDR3 sequence is CAISGGVPYEQYF. The DNA for the CDR3 is TGTGCCATCAGTGGGGGGGTGCCCTACGAGCAGTACTTC.

This clonotype was detected ten times or more. The chain employs TRBV20-1 and TRBJ2-7; D tentatively fits TRBD1 or TRBD2 (6 bases each). This CDR3 comprises 13 residues. With 7 bases removed from V and 0 bases from J, the gap between germline ends came to 13 bases. CDR1 and CDR2 from the germline V gene are DFQATT and SNEGSKA (reference sequence). CDR3 in amino acids: CSGRGRLSYEQYF. CDR3 nucleotides: TGCAGTGGTAGGGGGAGGCTCTCCTACGAGCAGTACTTC.

This clonotype was seen more than once but under ten times. The chain uses TRBV5-1 and TRBJ2-7, with D perhaps TRBD2 (6 bases). CDR3 length: 15 amino acids. The V gene's germline CDR1 is SGHRS and CDR2 YFSETQ. Trimming pared 4 bases from V and 2 bases from J, leaving 16 bases between. The chain's CDR3 is CASSLWRDEAYEQYF. CDR3 sequence (DNA): TGCGCCAGCAGCCTCTGGCGGGACGAGGCCTACGAGCAGTACTTC.

This CDR3 reads CASSLKGTSLNNEQFF. DNA of the CDR3: TGTGCCAGCAGCTTAAAGGGGACTAGCTTGAACAATGAGCAGTTCTTC. The gene calls are TRBV7-9 and TRBJ2-1, with TRBD2 matching 9 bases. Unmatched junction bases numbered 7, after V lost 2 bases and J lost 5 bases. The CDR3 spans 16 residues. Germline-derived CDR1 and CDR2 are SEHNR and FQNEAQ (reference sequence). Supplemented by reference TRBV7-9 and TRBJ2-1, the full variable domain reads DTGVSQNPRHKITKRGQNVTFRCDPISEHNRLYWYRQTLGQGPEFLTYFQNEAQLEKSRLLSDRFSAERPKGSFSTLEIQRTEQGDSAMYLCASSLKGTSLNNEQFFGPGTRLTVL.

The chain uses TRBV5-1 and TRBJ2-1; the match to TRBD2 covers 13 bases. Germline V gene sequence: CDR1 SGHRS, CDR2 YFSETQ. The CDR3 extends over 16 amino acids. V trimming: 4 bases; J trimming: 7 bases; junction bases outside the gene matches: 8. CDR3 sequence (DNA): TGCGCCAGCAGCATTGGGACTAGCGGGATGTGGAATGAGCAGTTCTTC. This gives the protein CASSIGTSGMWNEQFF.

Many counts were recorded for this clonotype. The chain has TRBV29-1 and TRBJ2-7; 7 bases match TRBD1. Germline lookup yields CDR1 SQVTM and CDR2 ANQGSEA. This CDR3 comprises 13 residues. V was clipped by 3 bases and J by 5 bases; unmatched bases: 7. In DNA form, the CDR3 reads TGCAGCGTTGAGTACAGGGGCATGCACGAGCAGTACTTC. Protein sequence: CSVEYRGMHEQYF.

This clonotype was seen only a few times. The V and J genes are TRBV15 and TRBJ1-5, with D unresolved. The length of the CDR3 is 15 residues. The germline V gene has CDR1 LNHNV and CDR2 YYDKDF (reference sequence). V was pared by 0 bases and J by 5 bases, with 11 bases between. The CDR3 region is CATSRDWSLYQPQHF. CDR3 in DNA: TGTGCCACCAGCAGAGATTGGAGCTTGTATCAGCCCCAGCATTTT.

This clonotype was found many times. The chain links TRBV20-1 to TRBJ1-5; D unclear. Per the germline V gene, CDR1 is DFQATT and CDR2 is SNEGSKA (reference sequence). The CDR3 loop spans 15 amino acids. Deletions cut 6 bases from V and 3 bases from J, with 18 bases between. This CDR3 reads CSAPGGTQDNQPQHF. DNA of the CDR3: TGCAGTGCCCCAGGTGGTACGCAGGACAATCAGCCCCAGCATTTT.

The rearrangement links TRBV2 to TRBJ1-6; D is undetermined. Germline V gene sequence: CDR1 SNHLY, CDR2 FYNNEI. V gave up 2 bases and J gave up 10 bases, with 9 bases separating them. This CDR3 comprises 13 residues. The CDR3 DNA sequence: TGTGCCAGCAGTGAATCGGCCGGATCACCCCTCCACTTT. Its protein product is CASSESAGSPLHF.

This clonotype occurred many times. The gene calls are TRBV5-4 and TRBJ2-5; 10 nucleotides line up with TRBD2. Germline V gene data show CDR1 as SGHNT and CDR2 as YYREEE (reference sequence). The CDR3 has 14 amino acids. Losses at the gene ends were 4 bases for V and 2 bases for J; bases not matched to a gene: 2. Here the CDR3 reads CASSPGLAQETQYF. The CDR3 DNA sequence: TGTGCCAGCAGCCCGGGACTAGCGCAAGAGACCCAGTACTTC.

The rearrangement links TRBV20-1 to TRBJ1-4; D call uncertain. V lost 3 bases and J lost 13, with 24 bases in between. Germline V gene lookup returns CDR1 DFQATT and CDR2 SNEGSKA (reference sequence). CDR3 size: 15 residues. The CDR3 nucleotides are TGCAGTGCTAGCCCCTCCGGACGGGCCCTTCAAGGACTGTTTTTT. Translation gives CSASPSGRALQGLFF.

This clonotype has ten or more counts. The V and J genes are TRBV20-1 and TRBJ2-3; 10 nucleotides agree with TRBD1. V lost 4 bases, J lost 0 bases, and 7 bases stayed unmatched. This CDR3 is built from 16 residues. Germline CDR1 is DFQATT and CDR2 is SNEGSKA (reference sequence). The CDR3 DNA reads as TGCAGTGCTAATGTCCGGGACAGGGGCAGCACAGATACGCAGTATTTT. This codes for CSANVRDRGSTDTQYF.

Worth noting for this clonotype: One junction end does not reproduce the germline sequence, and a read error may be involved. The chain couples TRBV20-1 to TRBJ2-1, with TRBD2 identical over 8 bases. The CDR3 length is 13 residues. CDR1 is DFQATT, CDR2 SNEGSKA, per germline (reference sequence). In DNA form, the CDR3 reads TGCAGTGCAAGAGCGGGAGCCTACAATGAGCAGTTCTTC. Amino acid sequence: CSARAGAYNEQFF.

This clonotype was recorded many times. The chain couples TRBV29-1 to TRBJ1-1; TRBD1 might be the D (6 bases). Germline values: CDR1 SQVTM, CDR2 ANQGSEA. V gave up 7 bases and J gave up 5 bases, with 17 bases separating them. This CDR3 comprises 13 residues. DNA for the CDR3: TGCAGCGGTGGGGGTGGACAGAGGACTGAAGCTTTCTTT. Residues: CSGGGGQRTEAFF.

This clonotype came up a few times. The chain combines TRBV5-5 with TRBJ2-3, with a tentative D call TRBD2 (6 bases). Per the germline V gene, CDR1 is SGHKS and CDR2 is YYEKEE (reference sequence). The CDR3 length is 15 residues. V lost 3 bases to trimming and J lost 2 bases, with 13 bases between them. CDR3 nucleotides: TGTGCCAGCAGCTCCCTGGACTACTACACAGATACGCAGTATTTT. This translates into CASSSLDYYTDTQYF.

The J gene is TRBJ2-1, the V gene TRBV6-2 or TRBV6-3, with D unclear. Trimming removed 7 bases from V and 2 bases from J, with 9 bases in between. CDR3 length: 13 amino acids. Per the germline V gene, CDR1 is MNHEY and CDR2 is SVGEGT. CDR3: CASKPTPYNEQFF. CDR3 coding DNA: TGTGCCAGCAAACCTACCCCCTACAATGAGCAGTTCTTC.

The rearrangement links TRBV6-2 or TRBV6-3 to TRBJ2-1; no firm D call. The germline V gene encodes CDR1 MNHEY and CDR2 SVGEGT. The CDR3 runs to 12 residues. V lost 6 bases and J lost 9, with 12 bases in between. The CDR3 spells CASSPLWGEQFF. The CDR3 region has the DNA TGTGCCAGCAGCCCCCTTTGGGGTGAGCAGTTCTTC.

This clonotype came up many times. The gene calls are TRBV10-3 and TRBJ1-5, with TRBD1 identical over 11 bases. V was pared by 2 bases and J by 2 bases, with 5 bases of the junction left unmatched. The CDR3 runs to 17 residues. The germline CDR1 and CDR2 sequences are ENHRY and SYGVKD. The CDR3 here is CAISEQGTGGGNQPQHF. The CDR3 coding sequence is TGTGCCATCAGTGAGCAAGGGACAGGGGGTGGCAATCAGCCCCAGCATTTT.

J is TRBJ2-7 and V is TRBV6-2 or TRBV6-3; 9 nucleotides align to TRBD1. The CDR3 loop spans 21 amino acids. The germline gives CDR1 MNHEY, CDR2 SVGEGT. V was clipped by 3 bases and J by 2 bases; unmatched bases: 23. DNA of the CDR3: TGTGCCAGCAGTTATAGTTCTGAGTTCTTAAATCCGGGACAGGGAACCTACGAGCAGTACTTC. The encoded protein is CASSYSSEFLNPGQGTYEQYF.

This clonotype has a handful of counts. The chain couples TRBV12-3 or TRBV12-4 to TRBJ2-7; 8 bases line up with TRBD1. J gave up 0 bases and V 5 bases, and 9 bases lay outside the gene matches. The CDR3 is made up of 16 amino acids. The CDR3 DNA reads TGTGCCAGCAGTCTCCTCCGACAGGGGAGCTCCTACGAGCAGTACTTC. The encoded protein is CASSLLRQGSSYEQYF.

This clonotype was recorded many times. The genes are TRBV27 and TRBJ2-7; 8 bases map to TRBD1. J was trimmed by 4 bases and V by 8 bases; bases with no gene match: 7. CDR1 MNHEY and CDR2 SMNVEV come from the germline V gene (reference sequence). The CDR3 has 13 residues. CDR3 DNA sequence: TGTGCCAGCGGAGCCGGGACAGGTTACGAGCAGTACTTC. It specifies CASGAGTGYEQYF.